This entry lists 32 T cell receptor beta chains sequenced from one sample in a study of T-cell memory formation after mild COVID-19. TCRdb re-analysed the 5' RACE reads in MiXCR, keeping a single row per CDR3 protein. The sample gives about 440,000 distinct CDR3 sequences, 20% of which show up once; 7.5% to 9.5% is in the top ten. The source material was PBMCs or a T cell subset sorted from them (not recorded which). Every receptor here comes from an adult woman who had mild COVID-19 (a few samples of this study predate the infection). Cell type and time point are not known.

This clonotype was observed a few times. V gene TRBV18 combines with J gene TRBJ2-7; D gene unclear. There are 14 residues in the CDR3. V was cut by 6 bases and J by 0 bases, with 12 bases left in between. Looked up from germline, CDR1 is KGHSH and CDR2 is LQKENI. The DNA for the CDR3 is TGTGCCAGCTCCCACCAGGACCACTCCTACGAGCAGTACTTC. This encodes CASSHQDHSYEQYF.

The rearrangement links TRBV11-2 to TRBJ1-2; tentatively, D is TRBD1 (5 bases). The CDR3 loop spans 16 amino acids. V was cut by 1 base and J by 7 bases, with 19 bases left in between. Per the germline V gene, CDR1 is SGHAT and CDR2 is FQNNGV. CDR3 loop: CASSLVPAQAQAGYTF. CDR3 nucleotide sequence: TGTGCCAGCAGCTTAGTACCGGCCCAGGCACAGGCTGGCTACACCTTC.

In this sample, this clonotype turned up a few times. The chain joins TRBV12-3 or TRBV12-4 to TRBJ2-3; no firm D call. Trimming took 6 bases from V and 5 from J, leaving 6 bases between them. This CDR3 is 11 amino acids long. The CDR3 coding sequence is TGTGCCAGCAGGTCTGTAGATACGCAGTATTTT. Its translation: CASRSVDTQYF.

The CDR3 spells CASSLVDYEQYF. CDR3 DNA: TGTGCCAGCAGCTTAGTCGACTACGAGCAGTACTTC. The V and J genes are TRBV11-3 and TRBJ2-7; the D is unclear. V shed 1 base and J shed 3 bases, with 4 bases lying between them. The CDR3 extends over 12 amino acids. Germline V gene sequence: CDR1 SGHNT, CDR2 YENEEA.

This clonotype has only a few counts. V gene TRBV6-5 combines with J gene TRBJ2-2; unclear D gene. Germline CDR1 reads MNHEY; CDR2 reads SVGAGI. Trimming took off 6 bases at V and 0 bases at J, with 17 bases between the two ends. The CDR3 sequence is 17 residues long. This chain's CDR3 is CASSTKISPPNTGELFF. The DNA for the CDR3 is TGTGCCAGCAGCACTAAGATCAGCCCCCCGAACACCGGGGAGCTGTTTTTT.

The gene calls are TRBV6-6 and TRBJ2-3; 8 positions match TRBD2. The V gene's germline CDR1 is MNHNY and CDR2 SVGAGI (reference sequence). The CDR3 covers 13 residues. Losses at the gene ends were 5 bases for V and 14 bases for J; bases not matched to a gene: 12. CDR3 in amino acids: CASSPDLAGQRYF. The CDR3 DNA is TGTGCCAGCAGTCCCGACCTAGCGGGCCAAAGGTATTTT.

V is TRBV12-3 or TRBV12-4 and J is TRBJ1-6; the D is unclear. V was shortened by 1 base and J by 14 bases, with 12 bases between the two germline ends. CDR3 length: 13 amino acids. This CDR3 reads CASSLERGVTLHF. The DNA of the CDR3 is TGTGCCAGCAGTTTAGAGAGAGGAGTCACCCTCCACTTT.

The chain recombines TRBV5-1 with TRBJ1-4; TRBD1 agrees at 12 bases. Trimming removed 4 bases from V and 11 bases from J; junction bases left unmatched: 6. The CDR3 has 14 amino acids. Germline CDR1 reads SGHRS; CDR2 reads YFSETQ. CDR3 loop: CASSIGTGGRKLFF. DNA for the CDR3: TGCGCCAGCAGCATCGGGACAGGGGGCCGGAAACTGTTTTTT.

This chain uses TRBV20-1 with TRBJ2-1, with D unresolved. The CDR3 runs to 15 residues. The germline CDR1 and CDR2 sequences are DFQATT and SNEGSKA (reference sequence). V was trimmed by 1 base and J by 2 bases, leaving 12 bases between them. The CDR3 region is CSARVPPAPYNEQFF. The CDR3 DNA sequence: TGCAGTGCTAGAGTCCCCCCAGCGCCCTACAATGAGCAGTTCTTC.

This chain connects TRBV6-5 to TRBJ2-3; the D gene could be TRBD1 or TRBD2 (5 bases each). This CDR3 region has 13 residues. Trimming stripped 5 bases from V and 4 bases from J, with 10 bases between. The germline V gene has CDR1 MNHEY and CDR2 SVGAGI. CDR3 in amino acids: CASSGGVADTQYF. CDR3 coding DNA: TGTGCCAGCAGTGGGGGAGTTGCAGATACGCAGTATTTT.

This clonotype was seen a few times. The rearrangement links TRBV6-5 to TRBJ1-2, with D possibly matching TRBD1 (6 bases). There are 16 residues in the CDR3. In germline, CDR1 is MNHEY, CDR2 SVGAGI. The V end lost 5 bases, the J end lost 5 bases, and 21 bases lay between the germline ends. CDR3 amino acids: CASSNRDPREGYGYTF. The CDR3, as DNA: TGTGCCAGCAGTAACAGGGATCCCAGGGAGGGGTATGGCTACACCTTC.

This chain links TRBV4-1 with TRBJ2-7, with D tentatively TRBD1 or TRBD2 (6 bases each). V shed 1 base and J shed 0 bases, with 13 bases lying between them. There are 16 residues in the CDR3. Germline V gene sequence: CDR1 MGHRA, CDR2 YSYEKL. CDR3 in DNA: TGCGCCAGCAGCCAAGGGGGGCGGGGCTTCTCCTACGAGCAGTACTTC. Protein: CASSQGGRGFSYEQYF.

The V and J genes are TRBV4-1 and TRBJ2-7; D is unresolved. Germline values: CDR1 MGHRA, CDR2 YSYEKL. Trimming pared 0 bases from V and 2 bases from J, leaving 5 bases between. The CDR3 loop spans 13 amino acids. CDR3 sequence (DNA): TGCGCCAGCAGCCAAGACTATACCTACGAGCAGTACTTC. Protein: CASSQDYTYEQYF.

There are many counts of this clonotype. The chain recombines TRBV5-4 with TRBJ2-7; D gene unclear. Trimming took 1 base from V and 5 from J, leaving 13 bases between them. CDR1 and CDR2 from the germline V gene are SGHNT and YYREEE (reference sequence). This CDR3 has 14 amino acids. CDR3 sequence: CASSLFQRRDEQYF. CDR3 sequence (DNA): TGTGCCAGCAGCTTGTTTCAACGGCGAGACGAGCAGTACTTC.

The rearrangement joins TRBV29-1 to TRBJ2-7, with a tentative D call TRBD1 (5 bases). With 3 bases removed from V and 0 bases from J, the gap between germline ends came to 6 bases. CDR1 and CDR2 from the germline V gene are SQVTM and ANQGSEA. This CDR3 has 12 amino acids. The CDR3 loop is CSVDTGSYEQYF. CDR3 coding DNA: TGCAGCGTTGATACAGGCTCCTACGAGCAGTACTTC.

This clonotype came up a few times. The chain recombines TRBV27 with TRBJ1-4, with TRBD1 identical over 7 bases. Germline values: CDR1 MNHEY, CDR2 SMNVEV (reference sequence). The CDR3 sequence is 14 residues long. The ends lost 2 bases at V and 8 bases at J; junction bases unmatched: 5. The CDR3: CASSLNRGNEKLFF. Written as DNA, the CDR3 is TGTGCCAGCAGTTTAAACAGGGGAAACGAAAAACTGTTTTTT.

The chain employs TRBV7-2 and TRBJ2-3; 11 positions match TRBD2. V gave up 6 bases and J gave up 3 bases; unmatched junction bases: 8. CDR3 length: 16 residues. Germline CDR1 is SGHTA and CDR2 is FQGNSA. The CDR3 nucleotides read TGTGCCAGCAGTCTTATAGCGGGAGGGCAAACAGATACGCAGTATTTT. It encodes CASSLIAGGQTDTQYF.

This clonotype has more than one count but fewer than ten. This chain links TRBV6-6 with TRBJ1-1; no clear D gene. The CDR3 sequence is 17 residues long. Trimming left V 5 bases short and J 0 bases short, with 19 bases between. Germline CDR1 and CDR2: MNHNY and SVGAGI (reference sequence). The CDR3 here is CASSGPLVRTVNTEAFF. In nucleotides, the CDR3 is TGTGCCAGCAGTGGGCCTTTGGTGAGAACTGTGAACACTGAAGCTTTCTTT.

V and J are TRBV20-1 and TRBJ2-3; a possible D gene is TRBD2 (5 bases). This CDR3 region has 13 residues. Germline V gene sequence: CDR1 DFQATT, CDR2 SNEGSKA (reference sequence). The germline V and J ends were trimmed by 6 bases and 1 base, with 11 bases remaining between them. DNA for the CDR3: TGCAGTGCGATAGCGACGGGCACAGATACGCAGTATTTT. Its protein product is CSAIATGTDTQYF.

The rearrangement uses TRBV27 and TRBJ2-1, with D possibly matching TRBD2 (6 bases). V was trimmed by 5 bases and J by 6 bases, leaving 14 bases between them. This CDR3 spans 14 amino acids. Germline V lookup: CDR1 MNHEY, CDR2 SMNVEV (reference sequence). CDR3 DNA: TGTGCCAGCAGTGTAGCGGTCCTCGCCAATGAGCAGTTCTTC. Translated: CASSVAVLANEQFF.

The gene calls are TRBV12-3 or TRBV12-4 and TRBJ2-7; D ambiguous. The V end was cut by 4 bases, the J end by 3 bases, with 4 bases between. The CDR3 loop spans 11 amino acids. DNA of the CDR3: TGTGCCAGCAGTTACAACTACGAGCAGTACTTC. Translation: CASSYNYEQYF.

This clonotype was picked up a small number of times. The chain carries TRBV24-1 and TRBJ1-1; 7 nucleotides align to TRBD1. From germline, CDR1 is KGHDR and CDR2 SFDVKD. The CDR3 is 13 amino acids. Trimming cost V 7 bases and J 0 bases; bases outside gene matches: 1. The CDR3 is CATRTGLNTEAFF. The DNA of the CDR3 is TGTGCCACCAGGACAGGGTTGAACACTGAAGCTTTCTTT.

This clonotype was seen a handful of times. The chain employs TRBV10-1 and TRBJ1-3, with D uncertain. From germline, CDR1 is WNHNN and CDR2 SYGVQD (reference sequence). Trimming pared 8 bases from V and 4 bases from J, leaving 12 bases between. The CDR3 runs to 13 residues. The CDR3 sequence: CASPESSGNTIYF. As DNA, the CDR3 is TGCGCCAGCCCAGAATCGTCGGGAAACACCATATATTTT.

V usage is TRBV5-1 and J usage is TRBJ2-1; TRBD2 matches 8 bases. The V segment lost 0 bases and the J segment 8 bases; nucleotides outside the gene matches: 7. The CDR3 is 15 residues long. The germline gives CDR1 SGHRS, CDR2 YFSETQ. CDR3 region: CASSLVTSGGHEQFF. The DNA of the CDR3 is TGCGCCAGCAGCTTGGTAACTAGCGGTGGCCATGAGCAGTTCTTC. The entire variable domain, with the rest obtained from reference TRBV5-1 and TRBJ2-1, is as follows: KAGVTQTPRYLIKTRGQQVTLSCSPISGHRSVSWYQQTPGQGLQFLFEYFSETQRNKGNFPGRFSGRQFSNSRSEMNVSTLELGDSALYLCASSLVTSGGHEQFFGPGTRLTVL.

This clonotype was counted a few times. This chain uses TRBV4-1 with TRBJ1-2; D uncertain. This CDR3 is 16 amino acids long. Between the trimmed V and J ends, which lost 0 bases and 4 bases, there was a span of 15 bases. Germline CDR1 reads MGHRA; CDR2 reads YSYEKL. CDR3 residues: CASSQDKLQILYGYTF. Written as DNA, the CDR3 is TGCGCCAGCAGCCAAGATAAGCTCCAGATACTCTATGGCTACACCTTC.

This clonotype appeared a single time. CDR3 loop: CASSLRDPNYGYTF. CDR3 nucleotides: TGTGCCAGCAGCCTCCGGGACCCGAACTATGGCTACACCTTC. The chain uses TRBV7-8 and TRBJ1-2; D might be TRBD1 (5 bases). The V and J ends lost 5 bases and 2 bases respectively, with 12 bases between them. The CDR3 is 14 amino acids. CDR1 is SGHVS and CDR2 is FQNEAQ in the germline V gene.

This clonotype was seen a handful of times. The chain recombines TRBV4-1 with TRBJ1-1; TRBD1 matches at 7 bases. Germline trimming cut 4 bases from V and 5 bases from J; bases unmatched to any gene: 7. CDR1 is MGHRA, CDR2 YSYEKL, per germline. This CDR3 spans 14 amino acids. CDR3 bases: TGCGCCAGCAGCCGTGACAGGGTAAGGACTGAAGCTTTCTTT. Translation gives CASSRDRVRTEAFF.

At least ten counts were recorded for this clonotype. V is TRBV7-9 and J is TRBJ2-3, with D unresolved. The length of the CDR3 is 14 residues. CDR1 SEHNR and CDR2 FQNEAQ come from the germline V gene (reference sequence). Trimming took 1 base from V and 4 from J, leaving 9 bases between them. The CDR3 here is CASSLVVQPDTQYF. The DNA for the CDR3 is TGTGCCAGCAGCTTAGTGGTACAGCCAGATACGCAGTATTTT. Variable domain in full (rest from reference TRBV7-9 and TRBJ2-3): DTGVSQNPRHKITKRGQNVTFRCDPISEHNRLYWYRQTLGQGPEFLTYFQNEAQLEKSRLLSDRFSAERPKGSFSTLEIQRTEQGDSAMYLCASSLVVQPDTQYFGPGTRLTVL.

The J gene is TRBJ2-2, the V gene TRBV14, with D perhaps matching TRBD1 or TRBD2 (5 bases each). V lost 1 base and J 2 bases, leaving 14 bases between the germline ends. Germline loops: CDR1 SGHDN, CDR2 FVKESK. The CDR3 is made up of 17 amino acids. CDR3 coding DNA: TGTGCCAGCAGCCAAGTAACCGGGACCCACAACACCGGGGAGCTGTTTTTT. It specifies CASSQVTGTHNTGELFF. The variable domain in full, completed from reference TRBV14 and TRBJ2-2, reads EAGVTQFPSHSVIEKGQTVTLRCDPISGHDNLYWYRRVMGKEIKFLLHFVKESKQDESGMPNNRFLAERTGGTYSTLKVQPAELEDSGVYFCASSQVTGTHNTGELFFGEGSRLTVL.

The CDR3 protein is CASSLARAGGEETQYF. CDR3 DNA: TGTGCCAGCAGCTTAGCGCGAGCGGGGGGAGAAGAGACCCAGTACTTC. The chain uses TRBV7-2 and TRBJ2-5, with TRBD2 matching over 9 bases. V dropped 0 bases and J dropped 3; count of bases not matched to a gene: 5. This CDR3 comprises 16 residues. In germline, CDR1 is SGHTA, CDR2 FQGNSA. Based on the CDR3 plus reference TRBV7-2 and TRBJ2-5, the full variable domain is GAGVSQSPSNKVTEKGKDVELRCDPISGHTALYWYRQSLGQGLEFLIYFQGNSAPDKSGLPSDRFSAERTGGSVSTLTIQRTQQEDSAVYLCASSLARAGGEETQYFGPGTRLLVL.

The V gene is TRBV12-3 or TRBV12-4, the J gene TRBJ2-7; D ambiguous. The CDR3 contains 12 residues. Trimming took off 3 bases at V and 2 bases at J, with 5 bases between the two ends. The CDR3 coding sequence is TGTGCCAGCAGTTTGGAGACCTACGAGCAGTACTTC. Its protein product is CASSLETYEQYF.

This clonotype came up a few times. This rearrangement joins TRBV6-5 to TRBJ2-3, with a weak D call TRBD1 (5 bases). V was clipped by 2 bases and J by 4 bases, with 10 bases between them. CDR3 length equals 14 residues. The germline CDR1 and CDR2 sequences are MNHEY and SVGAGI. For the CDR3, the DNA is TGTGCCAGCAGTTACACCCAGGGTCCAGATACGCAGTATTTT. This gives the protein CASSYTQGPDTQYF.